This T cell receptor beta chain was sequenced in a study of beta chain features in type 1 diabetes. V lost 7 bases, J lost 1 base, and 12 bases lay in between. Germline-derived CDR1 and CDR2 are SQVTM and ANQGSEA. The CDR3 runs 13 residues. Investigators reverse transcribed all isolated RNA, so they sequenced expressed TCRB transcripts. Sequencing used immunoSEQ multiplex PCR; TCRdb keeps in-frame clones, though not all of them. Altogether more than 8,500 clones are present, about 84% being singletons, with the ten largest covering 1.3% to 1.5%. Study results and caveats: At VDJ recombination sites, type 1 diabetes patients had fewer insertions and more deleted nucleotides. Across all four CD4+ subsets, people with type 1 diabetes showed modestly shorter TCRB CDR3s.

In regard to this clone: The antigen remains undetermined.

The clonotype comes from a young woman in good health. Sequences were obtained from Tregs from blood. The rearrangement links TRBV29-1 to TRBJ2-3, with D perhaps TRBD2 (5 bases). The CDR3 DNA reads TGCAGCGGAGGGAGTATCGGCACAGATACGCAGTATTTT. This encodes CSGGSIGTDTQYF.